The rows below give T cell receptor beta chains drawn from one sample of a study of beta chain features in type 1 diabetes. Clones were read by immunoSEQ multiplex PCR, and TCRdb kept only the in-frame ones, dropping some. The sample lists hundreds of thousands of clones; over 10% were seen once. Specimen: naive CD4+ T cells from blood. Receptors originate from a man in his late teens or twenties with type 1 diabetes. CDR3s include the opening cysteine and the closing phenylalanine or tryptophan.

V gene	CDR3 protein
TRBV19	CASSIKGMNTEAFF
TRBV2	CASSRDRQETQYF
TRBV27	CASSLQGAGAEKLFF
TRBV10-2	CASSTGYNEQFF
TRBV7-9	CASTPQGARPEAFF
TRBV4-1	CASSQDWSGGIQDTQYF
TRBV30	CAWSASGGEQPQHF
TRBV21-1	CASSPVHGYTF
TRBV10-2	CASSDRRGVNEQFF
TRBV20-1	CSGTLGETQYF
TRBV7-2	CASSLRPGRDNSPLHF
TRBV15	CATSRVEGQLSSYNSPLHF
TRBV7-2	CASSLDHSLGAYEQYF
TRBV29-1	CSVVRGLSTEAFF
TRBV20-1	CSAPRGETQYF
TRBV7-9	CASSLGVVEKLFF
TRBV29-1	CSGTGGSGTGELFF
TRBV19	CASRGRGSGRNIQYF
TRBV30	CAWSVRNEQFF
TRBV19	CATRDRQETQYF
TRBV30	CAWKITGVDYGYTF
TRBV13	CASSLGGGGPVGGDTQYF
TRBV4-1	CASSPYYETEATGNTIYF
TRBV5-4	CASSLRLAGDRTDTQYF
TRBV4-1	CASSQDRGFGYTF
TRBV5-4	CASTHRPWTSGDNEQFF
TRBV20-1	CSARVGREQYF
TRBV28	CASSSAAAGGSSGTEAFF
TRBV19	CASSILRGQPSTDTQYF
TRBV4-1	CASSQEPGQFTGELFF
TRBV7-9	CASSFGNEQFF
TRBV28	CASSLASGVGKNEQYF
TRBV9	CASSQGTGVMNEQFF
TRBV10-3	CAISEGTGRSHQHF
TRBV7-9	CASSLATYSGNTIYF
TRBV6-6	CASSSRQLDREGYTF
TRBV6-6	CASRDRSTDTQYF
TRBV2	CASSEALGGESQHF
TRBV29-1	CSVEPREATGELFF
TRBV10-3	CAISVDRGTEAFF
TRBV7-2	CASSSTLATAKFF
TRBV5-4	CASTYSGGQETQYF
TRBV11-3	CASSLGVQETQYF
TRBV6-5	CASSFTSGANNEQFF
TRBV28	CASSFSGANVLTF
TRBV4-1	CASRAGGGSYNEQFF
TRBV29-1	CSGSWLAQETQYF
TRBV5-1	CASSLGLAGIGNEQFF
TRBV7-9	CAITSGGGLNTEAFF
TRBV27	CASRLQVNNQPQHF
TRBV4-1	CASSPPRRGVLTDTQYF
TRBV30	CAWSVVSYEQFF
TRBV5-1	CASSLAPGTPYEQYF